The 14 T cell receptor beta chains listed next were all sequenced from one sample in a study of blood T cells in healthy people across ages. With a J-beta primer mix and a sample-barcoded 5' primer, a second PCR ran about 7 to 11 cycles. Each CDR3 protein gets one entry after TCRdb re-called the 5' RACE reads with MiXCR. The sample has over 1,500,000 distinct CDR3 sequences; 30% to 40% are singletons. The sample consisted of blood. The source is a human donor in good health.

This clonotype was observed a few times. The J gene is TRBJ2-7, the V gene TRBV12-3 or TRBV12-4, with D unclear. There are 13 residues in the CDR3. V was pared by 5 bases and J by 2 bases, with 10 bases between. CDR3 protein: CASSPAGAYEQYF. The CDR3 DNA reads TGTGCCAGCAGTCCCGCTGGGGCCTACGAGCAGTACTTC.

This chain connects TRBV29-1 to TRBJ2-7; D might be TRBD1 (6 bases). Germline V lookup: CDR1 SQVTM, CDR2 ANQGSEA. The length of the CDR3 is 12 residues. V gave up 5 bases and J gave up 5 bases, with 13 bases separating them. The CDR3: CSVPTGTNEQYF. CDR3 coding DNA: TGCAGCGTTCCGACCGGGACAAACGAGCAGTACTTC.

Remarks on this clonotype: A much bigger clone sits one base away, suggesting this may be a read error. The chain couples TRBV5-1 to TRBJ2-7; D gene ambiguous. The CDR3 loop spans 14 amino acids. Per germline, CDR1 SGHRS and CDR2 YFSETQ. Trimming shortened V by 3 bases and J by 4 bases, and 14 bases separated the two germline ends. CDR3 sequence (DNA): TGCGCCAGCAGCTGGGTTTGCGGAAGATACGAGCAGTACTTC. The encoded protein is CASSWVCGRYEQYF.

In this sample, this clonotype turned up a few times. V usage is TRBV20-1 and J usage is TRBJ1-2, with D perhaps TRBD1 (6 bases). Germline V gene lookup returns CDR1 DFQATT and CDR2 SNEGSKA (reference sequence). The CDR3 sequence is 15 residues long. The germline V and J ends were trimmed by 6 bases and 4 bases, with 21 bases remaining between them. In DNA, the CDR3 is TGCAGTGCCCGGGACACACGAAAAATGGTCTATGGCTACACCTTC. Protein sequence: CSARDTRKMVYGYTF.

This sequence joins TRBV4-2 and TRBJ2-1, with TRBD1 as a possible D gene (6 bases). Trimming pared 0 bases from V and 7 bases from J, leaving 13 bases between. Germline V gene lookup returns CDR1 LGHNA and CDR2 YNFKEQ. The CDR3 runs 15 residues. The CDR3 sequence is CASSQEERQGNEQFF. The CDR3 bases are TGTGCCAGCAGCCAAGAGGAGCGCCAGGGGAATGAGCAGTTCTTC.

The J gene is TRBJ2-7, the V gene TRBV19; D unresolved. The CDR3 loop spans 15 amino acids. CDR1 LNHDA and CDR2 SQIVND come from the germline V gene (reference sequence). V shed 1 base and J shed 0 bases, with 10 bases lying between them. The CDR3 is CASSIGVLGSYEQYF. CDR3 bases: TGTGCCAGTAGTATAGGAGTTCTCGGCTCCTACGAGCAGTACTTC. The variable domain in full, with the rest retrieved from reference TRBV19 and TRBJ2-7, is DGGITQSPKYLFRKEGQNVTLSCEQNLNHDAMYWYRQDPGQGLRLIYYSQIVNDFQKGDIAEGYSVSREKKESFPLTVTSAQKNPTAFYLCASSIGVLGSYEQYFGPGTRLTVT.

The V call is TRBV29-1, the J call TRBJ2-5; a possible D gene is TRBD1 (6 bases). This CDR3 contains 13 residues. The germline V and J ends were trimmed by 0 bases and 5 bases, with 10 bases remaining between them. Looked up from germline, CDR1 is SQVTM and CDR2 is ANQGSEA. The CDR3 here is CSVEEQGQETQYF. DNA of the CDR3: TGCAGCGTTGAAGAACAGGGTCAGGAGACCCAGTACTTC. Full variable domain (rest looked up from reference TRBV29-1 and TRBJ2-5): SAVISQKPSRDICQRGTSLTIQCQVDSQVTMMFWYRQQPGQSLTLIATANQGSEATYESGFVIDKFPISRPNLTFSTLTVSNMSPEDSSIYLCSVEEQGQETQYFGPGTRLLVL.

The rearrangement joins TRBV20-1 to TRBJ2-7; 7 nucleotides align to TRBD2. The J call may be in error: the DNA end matches TRBJ2-5 better. Germline values: CDR1 DFQATT, CDR2 SNEGSKA (reference sequence). The CDR3 consists of 16 residues. DNA of the CDR3: TGCAGTGCCAGACCTTATCTTAGCGCGGGGGAAGAGACCCAGTACTTC. As protein: CSARPYLSAGEETQYF.

There are a few counts of this clonotype. The CDR3 DNA sequence: TGTGCCAGCAGCCCCAATACCGGGAGGGTAGATACGCAGTATTTT. Its translation is CASSPNTGRVDTQYF. The rearrangement joins TRBV13 to TRBJ2-3; TRBD2 aligns across 8 bases. CDR3 length: 15 residues. The V gene end was trimmed by 5 bases and the J gene end by 5 bases; junction bases not matched to a gene: 9. Germline V gene sequence: CDR1 PRHDT, CDR2 FYEKMQ (reference sequence).

The rearrangement uses TRBV6-5 and TRBJ2-6, with D possibly called TRBD1 or TRBD2 (5 bases each). V was clipped by 0 bases and J by 8 bases, with 8 bases between them. This CDR3 comprises 14 residues. In germline, CDR1 is MNHEY, CDR2 SVGAGI. The CDR3 spells CASSYSPGPNVLTF. In DNA form, the CDR3 reads TGTGCCAGCAGTTACTCCCCGGGGCCCAACGTCCTGACTTTC.

This sequence joins TRBV11-1 and TRBJ2-3; D uncertain. The V and J ends lost 3 bases and 0 bases respectively, with 13 bases between them. The length of the CDR3 is 16 residues. Per the germline V gene, CDR1 is SGHAT and CDR2 is FQDESV (reference sequence). CDR3 in amino acids: CASSFSPRTSTDTQYF. The CDR3 nucleotides read TGTGCCAGCAGCTTTTCGCCCAGAACTAGCACAGATACGCAGTATTTT.

This clonotype came up a few times. The V and J genes are TRBV25-1 and TRBJ2-7; possibly TRBD1 for D (5 bases). The CDR3 runs 13 residues. With 7 bases removed from V and 4 bases from J, the gap between germline ends came to 14 bases. Germline lookup yields CDR1 MGHDK and CDR2 SYGVNS. The CDR3 region has the DNA TGTGCCAGCACCAAATGGGGCACGTACGAGCAGTACTTC. It encodes CASTKWGTYEQYF.

The J gene is TRBJ2-7, the V gene TRBV27; possible D gene TRBD1, 5 bases. Per the germline V gene, CDR1 is MNHEY and CDR2 is SMNVEV (reference sequence). V dropped 4 bases and J dropped 3 bases, with 10 bases sitting between them. This CDR3 spans 13 amino acids. CDR3 nucleotide sequence: TGTGCCAGCAGTTATCATCAGGGCTACGAGCAGTACTTC. Translated: CASSYHQGYEQYF.

The chain links TRBV4-1 to TRBJ1-6; D is ambiguous. Germline V lookup: CDR1 MGHRA, CDR2 YSYEKL. CDR3 length: 16 amino acids. The germline V and J ends were trimmed by 2 bases and 0 bases, with 8 bases remaining between them. The CDR3 here is CASSQNPSSYNSPLHF. The CDR3 region has the DNA TGCGCCAGCAGCCAAAACCCCAGCTCCTATAATTCACCCCTCCACTTT.